This T cell receptor beta chain originates from a study of shared clonotypes between healthy human individuals. TCRdb's copy holds only in-frame clones and misses some; the assay was immunoSEQ multiplex PCR. Here the sample spans over a million clones, approximately 97% being singletons. The CDR3 contains 15 residues. CDR1 and CDR2 (germline): SEHNR, FQNEAQ (reference sequence). V was pared by 2 bases and J by 5 bases, with 15 bases between. What was sequenced was naive CD4+ T cells sorted from blood. As to subset: CD45RA+ positively selected. This receptor was taken from a man aged 25-40 years in good health. This sequence joins TRBV7-9 and TRBJ1-1; TRBD1 is a possible D gene (6 bases). The CDR3: CASSLNNRVRTEAFF. The CDR3, as DNA: TGTGCCAGCAGCTTAAACAACAGGGTGAGGACTGAAGCTTTCTTT.